The 13 T cell receptor beta chains in this list originate from one sample, sequenced in a study of Graves' ophthalmopathy and Graves' hyperthyroidism. Scientists amplified the TCR beta CDR3 regions from RNA transcripts. Amplification began with first-round RT-PCR using HTBI primers, then second-round multiplex PCR was performed. TCRdb reprocessed the multiplex PCR reads via MiXCR and lists one record per CDR3 protein. The sample lists 350,000 to 400,000 distinct CDR3 sequences, roughly 15% occurring once. Sample: peripheral blood. The receptors shown here come from a woman aged 18-30 years with stable Graves' hyperthyroidism.

There are many counts of this clonotype. V gene TRBV6-1 combines with J gene TRBJ1-5; D is unclear. With 3 bases removed from V and 0 bases from J, the gap between germline ends came to 9 bases. CDR1 MNHNS and CDR2 SASEGT come from the germline V gene. The length of the CDR3 is 15 residues. The CDR3, as DNA: TGTGCCAGCAGTGACAGATCATTTAGCAATCAGCCCCAGCATTTT. Amino acids: CASSDRSFSNQPQHF.

This clonotype was seen ten or more times. The chain uses TRBV4-1 and TRBJ1-2, with D possibly TRBD1 on 6 matching bases. Germline V gives CDR1 MGHRA, CDR2 YSYEKL. This CDR3 spans 14 amino acids. Trimming shortened V by 3 bases and J by 4 bases, and 12 bases separated the two germline ends. CDR3 in DNA: TGCGCCAGCAGCCACCTTACAGGGAGCTATGGCTACACCTTC. Its protein product is CASSHLTGSYGYTF.

This clonotype was counted many times. The V gene is TRBV2, the J gene TRBJ2-3; 10 bases agree with TRBD2. V was pared by 6 bases and J by 9 bases, with 12 bases of the junction left unmatched. The CDR3 has 15 amino acids. Germline CDR1 and CDR2: SNHLY and FYNNEI. CDR3 in DNA: TGTGCCAGCAGCCGAACTAGCGGGACCTCGGGGACGCAGTATTTT. Its translation is CASSRTSGTSGTQYF.

The chain recombines TRBV3-1 with TRBJ2-7; D is uncertain. The germline V gene encodes CDR1 LGHDT and CDR2 YNNKEL (reference sequence). The CDR3 totals 13 residues. With 3 bases removed from V and 3 bases from J, the gap between germline ends came to 9 bases. The CDR3 DNA is TGTGCCAGCAGCCAGGAAGAAAGCTACGAGCAGTACTTC. Amino acids: CASSQEESYEQYF.

The table lists this clonotype with a count of one. V gene TRBV7-2 combines with J gene TRBJ2-5, with 8 nucleotides matching TRBD1. From germline, CDR1 is SGHTA and CDR2 FQGNSA. The CDR3 runs to 15 residues. The J segment lost 4 bases and the V segment lost 1 base, leaving 5 bases of the junction unmatched. This CDR3 reads CASSLGTGIGETQYF. CDR3 sequence (DNA): TGTGCCAGCAGCTTAGGGACAGGGATCGGAGAGACCCAGTACTTC. The full variable domain, completed using reference TRBV7-2 and TRBJ2-5, is GAGVSQSPSNKVTEKGKDVELRCDPISGHTALYWYRQSLGQGLEFLIYFQGNSAPDKSGLPSDRFSAERTGGSVSTLTIQRTQQEDSAVYLCASSLGTGIGETQYFGPGTRLLVL.

Turning to this clonotype: The CDR3 ends on some other residue instead of the conserved phenylalanine or tryptophan, so this is likely a read error. The V and J genes are TRBV12-3 or TRBV12-4 and TRBJ1-1; 7 bases map to TRBD1. The length of the CDR3 is 14 residues. The trim removed 7 bases at V and 0 bases at J, leaving 5 bases unmatched. In DNA, the CDR3 is TGTGCCAGCAACCCACAGGGGATGAACACTGAAGCTTTCCTT. Protein product: CASNPQGMNTEAFL.

The V call is TRBV27, the J call TRBJ2-2; 15 bases align to TRBD2. The CDR3 runs 18 residues. In germline, CDR1 is MNHEY, CDR2 SMNVEV (reference sequence). Trimming removed 0 bases from V and 6 bases from J; junction bases left unmatched: 5. In DNA form, the CDR3 reads TGTGCCAGCAGTTTATCTTCGGGACTAGCGGGGGGTGCCGGGGAGCTGTTTTTT. It encodes CASSLSSGLAGGAGELFF.

This clonotype came up many times. The V and J genes are TRBV12-3 or TRBV12-4 and TRBJ1-2; 8 bases are a match to TRBD1. Trimming removed 4 bases from V and 0 bases from J; junction bases left unmatched: 13. There are 18 residues in the CDR3. The CDR3 sequence: CASSSDRAPDRANYGYTF. The CDR3 DNA reads as TGTGCCAGCAGTTCGGACAGGGCCCCGGATAGAGCTAACTATGGCTACACCTTC.

At least ten counts were recorded for this clonotype. The gene calls are TRBV5-1 and TRBJ2-7; TRBD1 aligns across 7 bases. Germline CDR1 reads SGHRS; CDR2 reads YFSETQ. This CDR3 region has 14 residues. Trimming at V came to 6 bases and at J to 0 bases, leaving 6 bases not matched to a gene. In DNA form, the CDR3 reads TGCGCCAGCACCCGGGACAGTAGCTCCTACGAGCAGTACTTC. This sequence encodes CASTRDSSSYEQYF.

The chain joins TRBV6-1 to TRBJ1-2, with D perhaps matching TRBD1 (5 bases). V gave up 3 bases and J gave up 7 bases, with 9 bases separating them. The V gene's germline CDR1 is MNHNS and CDR2 SASEGT. The CDR3 spans 12 residues. CDR3 region: CASSDRGSGYTF. The DNA for the CDR3 is TGTGCCAGCAGTGATCGGGGCAGTGGCTACACCTTC.

Many counts were recorded for this clonotype. This sequence joins TRBV7-8 and TRBJ1-5; D may be TRBD1 (5 bases). Germline V gene data show CDR1 as SGHVS and CDR2 as FQNEAQ. V shed 0 bases and J shed 3 bases, with 9 bases lying between them. The CDR3 length is 15 residues. CDR3 region: CASSLAGGVNQPQHF. The CDR3 DNA sequence: TGTGCCAGCAGCTTAGCCGGGGGGGTCAATCAGCCCCAGCATTTT.

This clonotype was counted at least ten times. The CDR3 DNA reads as TGCAGTGCTCTACGGACTAGCGGGGGGCCACGCGGCGAGACCCAGTACTTC. This encodes CSALRTSGGPRGETQYF. V is TRBV20-1 and J is TRBJ2-5, with 14 nucleotides matching TRBD2. The CDR3 is 17 residues long. The V segment lost 5 bases and the J segment 5 bases; nucleotides outside the gene matches: 13. Germline V gene data show CDR1 as DFQATT and CDR2 as SNEGSKA (reference sequence).

This chain uses TRBV2 with TRBJ1-1, with D unclear. Germline V gene data show CDR1 as SNHLY and CDR2 as FYNNEI. Trimming took off 4 bases at V and 1 base at J, with 13 bases between the two ends. This CDR3 comprises 15 residues. This CDR3 is CASSVDGPRNTEAFF. CDR3 DNA sequence: TGTGCCAGCAGTGTGGATGGGCCTCGGAACACTGAAGCTTTCTTT. Full variable domain (missing parts from reference TRBV2 and TRBJ1-1): EPEVTQTPSHQVTQMGQEVILRCVPISNHLYFYWYRQILGQKVEFLVSFYNNEISEKSEIFDDQFSVERPDGSNFTLKIRSTKLEDSAMYFCASSVDGPRNTEAFFGQGTRLTVV.